This T cell receptor beta chain appears in the sequencing data of a study of T cell responses to AZD1222 COVID-19 vaccine. Study at large: Researchers grouped second doses given at about 4 or about 12 weeks into one pool.

A single count supports this clone. What it recognizes is unknown. Libraries were prepared by immunoSEQ multiplex PCR; TCRdb keeps only in-frame clonotypes and omits some of them. In the table there are about 110,000 clones, approximately 88% of which are singletons. Study-wide findings and caveats: Reports indicate that nearly half of spike-specific TCRs are directed at unmutated variant regions. Scientists sampled the repertoires only once the peak T cell response had passed. The sample set comprised mostly white British donors with more females, and clonal diversity was possibly underestimated.

The germline CDR1 and CDR2 sequences are MNHEY and SVGEGT. Trimming removed 6 bases at V and 11 bases at J, with 22 bases between. There are 14 residues in the CDR3. This chain connects TRBV6-2 or TRBV6-3 to TRBJ1-1; D not certain. The sequences come from peripheral blood, collected on day 0 of AZD1222 vaccination. The sequence was obtained from an adult in good health. CDR3 coding DNA: TGTGCCAGCAGCAACGGAGGCGGCCGGGGATGGGCTTTCTTT. Protein: CASSNGGGRGWAFF.